A single count supports the clone carrying this T cell receptor (beta chain). Trimming took 3 bases from V and 2 from J; bases not matched to a gene: 12. CDR3 length: 17 amino acids. The germline CDR1 and CDR2 sequences are SGHRS and YFSETQ. This sample stems from a study of CD8 T cells in Susac syndrome. Random-hexamer reverse transcription was applied to about 0.45 to 1 ug RNA. The amplification used immunoSEQ multiplex PCR on TCR beta CDR3; it spanned 54 Vbeta and 13 Jbeta. TCRdb fed the immunoSEQ multiplex PCR reads into MiXCR, producing one record per CDR3 protein. Of hundreds of thousands of distinct CDR3 sequences in the sample, about 94% were seen once.

The source is a human donor with Susac syndrome. The specimen was CD4+ T cells from PBMCs. V is TRBV5-1 and J is TRBJ2-5, with 8 bases matching TRBD1. CDR3 nucleotides: TGCGCCAGCAGCTCGAGGTTTGGGACAGGTGAACAAGAGACCCAGTACTTC. Its protein product is CASSSRFGTGEQETQYF.